This entry describes one T cell receptor beta chain. Its antigen is undetermined. The data were obtained in a study of T-cell memory formation after mild COVID-19. Points from the study as a whole: There was a balanced CD4/CD8 profile in clones contracting day 15 to 85, and later expanders leaned CD4+.

The TCR alpha and TCR beta cDNA libraries, bearing sample barcodes and UMIs, were generated by 5'RACE using constant-segment primers. TCRdb passed the 5' RACE reads through MiXCR, listing each CDR3 protein once. The data show approximately 260,000 distinct CDR3 sequences, with under 20% seen just once and 23% held by the top ten. Trimming took off 0 bases at V and 6 bases at J, with 12 bases between the two ends. The CDR3 length is 15 residues. Germline CDR1 is MNHNY and CDR2 is SVGAGI (reference sequence). Sequences were obtained from PBMCs or a T cell subset sorted from them (not recorded which). This clonotype originated in a man younger than 35 who had mild COVID-19 (a few samples of this study predate the infection). Cell type and time point are not known. This chain connects TRBV6-6 to TRBJ2-4; D possibly uses TRBD1 or TRBD2 (5 bases each). The CDR3 DNA follows: TGTGCCAGCAGTTACTCGTTACGGGGCCTAAACATTCAGTACTTC. Its translation: CASSYSLRGLNIQYF.